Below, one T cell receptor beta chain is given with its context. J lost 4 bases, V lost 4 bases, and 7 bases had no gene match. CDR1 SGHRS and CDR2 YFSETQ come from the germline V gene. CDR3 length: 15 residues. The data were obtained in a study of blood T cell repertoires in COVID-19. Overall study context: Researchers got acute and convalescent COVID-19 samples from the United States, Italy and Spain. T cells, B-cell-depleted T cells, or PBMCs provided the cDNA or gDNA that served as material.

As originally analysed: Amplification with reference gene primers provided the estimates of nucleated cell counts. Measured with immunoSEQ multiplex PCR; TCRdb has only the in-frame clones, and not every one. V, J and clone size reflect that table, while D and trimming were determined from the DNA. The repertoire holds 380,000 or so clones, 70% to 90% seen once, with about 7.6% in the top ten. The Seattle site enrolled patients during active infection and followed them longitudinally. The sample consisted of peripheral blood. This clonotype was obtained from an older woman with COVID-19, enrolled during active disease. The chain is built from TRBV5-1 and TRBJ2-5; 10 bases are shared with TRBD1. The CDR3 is CASSRQGAHRETQYF. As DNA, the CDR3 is TGCGCCAGCAGCAGACAGGGGGCGCATCGAGAGACCCAGTACTTC.